Below are 10 T cell receptor beta chains sequenced from a single sample in a study of radiation and T cells in renal cell carcinoma. Profiled with immunoSEQ multiplex PCR; TCRdb holds only in-frame clones, not every one. The sample shows 45,000 or so clones, about 83% of them seen only once. Documented time point: baseline pretreatment blood. Treatment of the sample: 15 Gy SBRT to primary tumor, nephrectomy 4 weeks later. Specimen: blood, collected from a patient whose treatment included radiotherapy and nephrectomy. Source of these receptors: a woman aged 70-85 years with renal cell carcinoma.

The V call is TRBV18, the J call TRBJ1-1; D is possibly TRBD1 (5 bases). The V end lost 5 bases, the J end lost 0 bases, and 10 bases lay between the germline ends. The CDR3 runs to 14 residues. Germline loops: CDR1 KGHSH, CDR2 LQKENI. CDR3 loop: CASSLDSLNTEAFF. The CDR3 bases are TGTGCCAGCTCATTAGACAGTTTGAACACTGAAGCTTTCTTT.

In this sample, this clone turned up a few times. This chain joins TRBV6-5 and TRBJ2-4; perhaps D is TRBD1 or TRBD2 (6 bases each). Germline V CDR1 and CDR2: MNHEY, SVGAGI. The CDR3 is 15 amino acids. The germline V and J ends were trimmed by 2 bases and 2 bases, with 10 bases remaining between them. CDR3 in DNA: TGTGCCAGCAGTTACGGCGGGACAACCAAAAACATTCAGTACTTC. It translates to CASSYGGTTKNIQYF.

The V call is TRBV9, the J call TRBJ2-1, with TRBD2 matching over 13 bases. CDR1 SGDLS and CDR2 YYNGEE come from the germline V gene. This CDR3 contains 17 residues. The V and J ends lost 3 bases and 4 bases, in that order; junction bases with no gene match: 7. The CDR3 sequence is CASSGLTSGGPYNEQFF. Here the CDR3 DNA reads TGTGCCAGCAGCGGTTTGACTAGCGGGGGGCCATACAATGAGCAGTTCTTC.

CDR3 residues: CASSDFKGARLSYEQYF. The CDR3 nucleotides are TGTGCCAGCAGTGATTTTAAGGGCGCTCGCCTATCCTACGAGCAGTACTTC. This chain connects TRBV2 to TRBJ2-7, with D unclear. V was clipped by 3 bases and J by 1 base, with 19 bases between them. Germline loops: CDR1 SNHLY, CDR2 FYNNEI. The CDR3 runs to 17 residues.

This clone was seen only once. CDR3 protein: CASGQGIYGYTF. The CDR3 DNA follows: TGTGCCAGCGGACAGGGGATTTATGGCTACACCTTC. The chain combines TRBV9 with TRBJ1-2, with 9 bases lining up with TRBD1. The CDR3 is made up of 12 amino acids. Germline V gene lookup returns CDR1 SGDLS and CDR2 YYNGEE. With V trimmed by 7 bases and J by 5 bases, 3 bases remained unmatched. The whole variable domain, remainder taken from reference TRBV9 and TRBJ1-2, is DSGVTQTPKHLITATGQRVTLRCSPRSGDLSVYWYQQSLDQGLQFLIQYYNGEERAKGNILERFSAQQFPDLHSELNLSSLELGDSALYFCASGQGIYGYTFGSGTRLTVV.

This clone appeared once. The chain is built from TRBV9 and TRBJ1-3; D might be TRBD1 (5 bases). The germline CDR1 and CDR2 sequences are SGDLS and YYNGEE. V was cut by 0 bases and J by 3 bases, with 7 bases left in between. The CDR3 loop spans 14 amino acids. The CDR3 loop is CASSVVGVGNTIYF. The CDR3 DNA follows: TGTGCCAGCAGCGTAGTAGGGGTTGGAAACACCATATATTTT.

The chain is built from TRBV4-3 and TRBJ2-3; 9 bases map to TRBD2. The V segment lost 4 bases and the J segment 14 bases; nucleotides outside the gene matches: 10. Germline-derived CDR1 and CDR2 are LGHNA and YSLEER. CDR3 size: 13 residues. The CDR3 DNA follows: TGCGCCAGCAGCCGTGATTTAGCGGGAGATCGGTATTTT. It translates to CASSRDLAGDRYF.

This sequence joins TRBV18 and TRBJ2-5, with TRBD1 identical over 8 bases. Trimming removed 3 bases from V and 2 bases from J; junction bases left unmatched: 5. Germline CDR1 is KGHSH and CDR2 is LQKENI. This CDR3 contains 15 residues. CDR3 sequence: CASSPGTGSQETQYF. The CDR3 nucleotides read TGTGCCAGCTCACCGGGGACAGGCAGTCAAGAGACCCAGTACTTC.

This chain joins TRBV4-1 and TRBJ2-7; a weak D match, TRBD2 (6 bases). Germline CDR1 is MGHRA and CDR2 is YSYEKL. The V and J ends lost 3 bases and 0 bases respectively, with 9 bases between them. The CDR3 is made up of 14 amino acids. The chain's CDR3 is CASSHPGSSYEQYF. The DNA for the CDR3 is TGCGCCAGCAGCCACCCCGGGAGCTCCTACGAGCAGTACTTC.

The chain links TRBV2 to TRBJ2-7, with unresolved D. CDR3 length: 13 residues. V was shortened by 7 bases and J by 2 bases, with 12 bases between the two germline ends. CDR1 is SNHLY, CDR2 FYNNEI, per germline. The CDR3 DNA follows: TGTGCCAGCATAGACGACTCCACCTACGAGCAGTACTTC. Translation: CASIDDSTYEQYF. Full variable domain (rest looked up from reference TRBV2 and TRBJ2-7): EPEVTQTPSHQVTQMGQEVILRCVPISNHLYFYWYRQILGQKVEFLVSFYNNEISEKSEIFDDQFSVERPDGSNFTLKIRSTKLEDSAMYFCASIDDSTYEQYFGPGTRLTVT.